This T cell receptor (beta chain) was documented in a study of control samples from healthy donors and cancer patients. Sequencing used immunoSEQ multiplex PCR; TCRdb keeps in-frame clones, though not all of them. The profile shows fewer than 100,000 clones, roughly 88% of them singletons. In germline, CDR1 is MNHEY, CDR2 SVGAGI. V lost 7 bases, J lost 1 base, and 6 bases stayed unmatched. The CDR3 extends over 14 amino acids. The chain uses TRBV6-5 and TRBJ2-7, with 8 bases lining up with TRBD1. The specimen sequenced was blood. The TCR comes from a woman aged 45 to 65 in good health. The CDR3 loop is CASNRQGKSYEQYF. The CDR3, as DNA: TGTGCCAGCAACCGACAGGGGAAATCCTACGAGCAGTACTTC.